The rows below give T cell receptor beta chains drawn from one sample of a study of siplizumab effects on memory and regulatory T cells. The table came from immunoSEQ multiplex PCR; TCRdb's copy has only in-frame clones and leaves some out. This sample has fewer than 45,000 clones; around 92% occur once, and the top ten carry under 0.3%. Source material: naive CD4+ T cells sorted from blood. These receptors were collected from a human donor in good health. Each CDR3 is given with its conserved first and last residue. The order of the fields is V gene, CDR3 protein.

v_call: TRBV27
cdr3_aa: CASSFKALAGLGSYNEQFF

v_call: TRBV12-5
cdr3_aa: CASGPPGRDVYEQYF

v_call: TRBV7-9
cdr3_aa: CASSLMDSTGELFF

v_call: TRBV9
cdr3_aa: CASSVNLAGGNEQFF

v_call: TRBV6-5
cdr3_aa: CASRNRIIYEQYF

v_call: TRBV25-1
cdr3_aa: CASSDASGNEQFF

v_call: TRBV5-1
cdr3_aa: CASSFSLAYNEQFF

v_call: TRBV5-1
cdr3_aa: CASSPGGQSNQPQHF

v_call: TRBV19
cdr3_aa: CASSRTGNSYEQYF

v_call: TRBV6-6
cdr3_aa: CASSYRRGYEQYF

v_call: TRBV7-3
cdr3_aa: CASSLSRGGSTDTQYF

v_call: TRBV5-1
cdr3_aa: CASSSNRGMSYEQYF

v_call: TRBV20-1
cdr3_aa: CSARRDEKLFF

v_call: TRBV29-1
cdr3_aa: CSVQRDRGTDTQYF

v_call: TRBV25-1
cdr3_aa: CASSPARAPGEQYF